Below, 6 T cell receptor beta chains from the same sample are listed, as sequenced in a study of blood T cell repertoires in COVID-19. TCRdb's table, derived via immunoSEQ multiplex PCR, lists solely in-frame clones and lacks some. This table holds over 250,000 clones, approximately 86% found once. Sequencing used peripheral blood. These receptors all stem from a woman aged 70-85 years with COVID-19, enrolled during active disease.

This sequence joins TRBV5-1 and TRBJ1-3; D might be TRBD1 (6 bases). Trimming removed 4 bases at V and 0 bases at J, with 8 bases between. Germline CDR1 and CDR2: SGHRS and YFSETQ. The CDR3 is made up of 14 amino acids. CDR3 sequence reads: CASSDRNSGNTIYF. CDR3 bases: TGCGCCAGCAGCGACAGGAACTCTGGAAACACCATATATTTT. Looking up the rest from reference TRBV5-1 and TRBJ1-3 gives the full variable domain: KAGVTQTPRYLIKTRGQQVTLSCSPISGHRSVSWYQQTPGQGLQFLFEYFSETQRNKGNFPGRFSGRQFSNSRSEMNVSTLELGDSALYLCASSDRNSGNTIYFGEGSWLTVV.

The genes are TRBV7-8 and TRBJ2-7; 7 bases align to TRBD1. CDR1 SGHVS and CDR2 FQNEAQ come from the germline V gene. This CDR3 has 15 amino acids. Trimming took 1 base from V and 2 from J; bases not matched to a gene: 5. The CDR3 nucleotides read TGTGCCAGCAGCTTAGGTCGGACAGGCACCTACGAGCAGTACTTC. Translated: CASSLGRTGTYEQYF.

The chain uses TRBV2 and TRBJ2-3; 7 positions match TRBD2. Losses at the gene ends were 6 bases for V and 0 bases for J; bases not matched to a gene: 9. Germline CDR1 is SNHLY and CDR2 is FYNNEI. CDR3 length equals 16 residues. CDR3 sequence reads: CASSRPSGSSTDTQYF. The CDR3 bases are TGTGCCAGCAGCCGCCCTAGCGGCTCTAGCACAGATACGCAGTATTTT.

This chain joins TRBV13 and TRBJ2-7; maybe TRBD2 (5 bases). CDR3 length equals 14 residues. V was cut by 3 bases and J by 7 bases, with 16 bases left in between. In germline, CDR1 is PRHDT, CDR2 FYEKMQ (reference sequence). CDR3 region: CASSFGVGSREQYF. The CDR3, as DNA: TGTGCCAGCAGCTTCGGGGTGGGGAGTAGAGAGCAGTACTTC.

The chain combines TRBV7-9 with TRBJ2-1, with TRBD2 as a possible D gene (5 bases). From germline, CDR1 is SEHNR and CDR2 FQNEAQ (reference sequence). The germline V and J ends were trimmed by 3 bases and 9 bases, with 9 bases remaining between them. CDR3 length equals 12 residues. CDR3 sequence reads: CASSFGVGEQFF. The CDR3 DNA follows: TGTGCCAGCAGCTTCGGGGTCGGTGAGCAGTTCTTC.

The rearrangement uses TRBV3-1 (or the pseudogene TRBV3-2) and TRBJ1-1, with 11 bases fitting TRBD1. Germline CDR1 reads LGHDT; CDR2 reads YNNKEL (reference sequence). The junction had 3 bases not matched to a gene; V was cut back by 1 base and J by 5 bases. The CDR3 is 15 amino acids. CDR3: CASSQGGQGGTEAFF. DNA of the CDR3: TGTGCCAGCAGCCAAGGGGGACAGGGGGGAACTGAAGCTTTCTTT.